This T cell receptor (beta chain) was retrieved from a study of cytomegalovirus exposure and HLA in healthy donors. Study overall: About 77 million unique TCRs from HLA-typed donors made up an early data release.

The ends lost 2 bases at V and 3 bases at J; junction bases unmatched: 11. This CDR3 region has 18 residues. CDR1 is MNHEY, CDR2 SMNVEV, per germline (reference sequence). The sample holds a few counts of this clone. As yet, its antigen is unknown. The PCR contained 60 Vbeta and 13 Jbeta primers. The protocol was immunoSEQ multiplex PCR, while the TCRdb copy is restricted to in-frame clones and leaves out a portion. The repertoire includes some 150,000 clones, roughly four fifths of them detected once, and 8.1% sits in the top ten. Whole-study results and caveats: Some segments of the V type, notably TRBV6-2 and TRBV6-3, were excluded as indistinguishable. An analysis was carried out at a later point. It showed that HLA-associated TCR beta chains were more clonally expanded than equally common non-associated chains. Sequencing artifact likely explains a cluster of highly shared sequence variants.

The genes are TRBV27 and TRBJ1-5, with TRBD1 identical over 9 bases. Sequencing was done on a sample of PBMCs. The receptor's source is a woman aged 45-65 years in good health and CMV-seropositive. Written as DNA, the CDR3 is TGTGCCAGCAGTTTAGGCCCGCAATCACAGGGGGCCAATCAGCCCCAGCATTTT. Translated: CASSLGPQSQGANQPQHF.